This T cell receptor (beta chain) was profiled in a study of cytomegalovirus exposure and HLA in healthy donors. This PCR relied on a set of 60 Vbeta primers and 13 Jbeta primers. The table came from immunoSEQ multiplex PCR; TCRdb's copy has only in-frame clones and leaves some out. The data hold 150,000 to 200,000 clones, with more than 65% observed a single time. Germline values: CDR1 KGHSH, CDR2 LQKENI. This CDR3 contains 13 residues. The germline V and J ends were trimmed by 4 bases and 5 bases, with 9 bases remaining between them. This sequence originates from a man between 50 and 59 years old in good health and CMV-seronegative. The sample comprised PBMCs. The V gene is TRBV18, the J gene TRBJ1-5, with D hard to call. The DNA of the CDR3 is TGTGCCAGCTCACGTACTTCGGATCAGCCCCAGCATTTT. Its translation is CASSRTSDQPQHF.